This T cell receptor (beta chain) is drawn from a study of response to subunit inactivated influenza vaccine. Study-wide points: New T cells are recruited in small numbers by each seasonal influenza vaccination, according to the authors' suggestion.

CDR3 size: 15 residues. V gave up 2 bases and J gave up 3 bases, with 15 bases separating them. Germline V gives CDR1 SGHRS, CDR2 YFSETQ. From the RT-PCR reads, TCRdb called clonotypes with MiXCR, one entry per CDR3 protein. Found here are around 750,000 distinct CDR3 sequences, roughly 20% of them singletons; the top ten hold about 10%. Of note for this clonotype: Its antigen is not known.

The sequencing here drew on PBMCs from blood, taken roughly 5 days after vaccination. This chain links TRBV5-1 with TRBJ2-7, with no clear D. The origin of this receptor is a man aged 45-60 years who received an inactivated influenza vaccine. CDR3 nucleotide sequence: TGCGCCAGCAGCTTTAGTGCAGGAGAGAACTACGAGCAGTACTTC. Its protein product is CASSFSAGENYEQYF. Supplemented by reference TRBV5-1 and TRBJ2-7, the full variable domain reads KAGVTQTPRYLIKTRGQQVTLSCSPISGHRSVSWYQQTPGQGLQFLFEYFSETQRNKGNFPGRFSGRQFSNSRSEMNVSTLELGDSALYLCASSFSAGENYEQYFGPGTRLTVT.